The sequence of this T cell receptor beta chain was determined in a study of T cells after yellow fever vaccination. Germline assignment: CDR1 SEHNR and CDR2 FQNEAQ (reference sequence). J lost 5 bases, V lost 7 bases, and 5 bases had no gene match. CDR3 length equals 14 residues. One entry per CDR3 protein results from TCRdb running MiXCR on the 5' RACE reads. The profile shows just under 600,000 distinct CDR3 sequences, roughly 14% of them singletons. The chain is built from TRBV7-9 and TRBJ2-1; 10 positions match TRBD2. The TCR comes from a man under 40 who received the YFV17D yellow fever vaccine. The sample was PBMCs, taken on the day of the yellow fever booster vaccination. The CDR3 loop is CASNLAGANNEQFF. The CDR3 DNA reads TGTGCCAGCAACCTAGCGGGGGCCAACAATGAGCAGTTCTTC. Supplemented by reference TRBV7-9 and TRBJ2-1, the full variable domain reads DTGVSQNPRHKITKRGQNVTFRCDPISEHNRLYWYRQTLGQGPEFLTYFQNEAQLEKSRLLSDRFSAERPKGSFSTLEIQRTEQGDSAMYLCASNLAGANNEQFFGPGTRLTVL.